The source of this TCR beta chain is a study of identical twins (dated by TCRdb to about 2016). Notes on the research overall: TCR alpha and beta repertoires from monozygotic twins, unrelated adults of various ages and cord blood were deep-sequenced to test whether fetal clonotypes persist. To rule out contamination, the twin experiments were replicated at different times with different library preparation protocols.

CDR3 length: 16 amino acids, cysteine to phenylalanine. Only the CDR3 DNA stays, 48 bases, in frame from base 1. CDR1 is given as SEHNR and CDR2 as FQNEAQ, both from the germline V gene (reference sequence). V is clipped by 2 bases and J by 0 bases, and the sequence between their germline boundaries is 13 bases long. The library was made by 5' RACE. Sequencing took place on an Illumina HiSeq 2000. Template switching introduced a universal primer binding site; the final cDNA contained a unique molecular identifier, enabling accurate counting of TCR cDNA molecules. First-strand cDNA for TCR alpha and beta chains was synthesized from specific primers in the conserved constant-segment region. To control for contamination, each cDNA library was double barcoded with a SMART-Mk sample barcode plus Illumina barcodes. TruSeq adapter sequences, together with Illumina sample barcodes, were added in two successive PCR steps. TCR alpha and beta cDNA libraries were sequenced on the Illumina HiSeq platform with custom primers. Under the source paper's analysis protocol: MiGEC was used to process raw reads and extract unique molecular identifiers, and MiXCR was used to find CDR3 positions. For each individual, recombination models were inferred using an EM algorithm with the repgenHMM and IGoR tools. Shared clonotypes were analyzed with the tcR package in R, and sharing was normalized by the product of cloneset sizes. To study raw recombination free of thymic and clonal selection effects, out-of-frame nonproductive sequences were analyzed. TCRdb trimmed public reads at Q25 via fastp, called clones via MiXCR and kept in-frame beta chains. Every entry covers one CDR3 protein and lists the most common genes and DNA from its rows. The authors' filters were not applied to this entry. The sample has some 790,000 distinct CDR3 sequences on record, roughly 20% of them singletons. The ten most abundant clones make up about an eighth of the sample.

Every donor in the study was a healthy Caucasian. Three pairs of female monozygotic twins, all aged about 18 to 29 years, made up the twin cohort. Peripheral blood mononuclear cells were the source from which RNA for the TCR libraries was isolated. This clonotype was recorded a few times. It lacks a known antigen. Base qualities are missing; no much larger clone stands one base away. Results the study describes overall, beyond this receptor: Because the same donors could not be followed over many years, conclusions were based on cross-sectional statistical analysis. Compared with coincidental sharing between unrelated individuals, out-of-frame TCR alpha sequences shared between twins showed an excess of sequences with low generation probability. In monozygotic twins, out-of-frame TCR alpha sharing was systematically underestimated by recombination models, although the models agreed with sharing between unrelated individuals. In beta out-of-frame sequences, excess twin sharing was weaker, because having fewer shared sequences lowered the signal-to-noise ratio. Zero-insertion analyses could be partly confounded by invariant T cells such as MAIT and iNKT, although diverse VJ usage argued against such confounding for most clonotypes. Fewer insertions were carried by abundant cord blood beta clonotypes, a similar but weaker trend appeared in young adult naive repertoires, and no such trend appeared in memory repertoires.

These data also featured in a second study, about T cells expressing NK-cell markers. The second study also describes: Seven to nine donors provided sorted CD3+CD56+NKG2C+, CD3+CD56+NKG2C- and CD3+CD56-NKG2C+ T-cell subsets, whose TCR beta-chain repertoires were profiled. Seven of the eight sequenced donors were HCMV-seropositive and one was HCMV-seronegative. To restrict sorting to alphabetaTCR-expressing T cells, an anti-gammadeltaTCR antibody was added in several experiments. In over five donors, the dominant CD3+CD56+NKG2C+ clonotypes were among the top 10 CD8+ clonotypes and accounted for about 1.0-7.5% of CD8+ T cells. Those dominant clonotypes were again the most abundant among CD3+CD56-NKG2C+ cells in a handful of donors, at about 25-60.1%. Whether the expanded NKG2C-expressing T cell clones were specific for HCMV antigens remained unclear. The study sequenced eight donors, all healthy volunteers chosen at random: three men and five women. HCMV serostatus was determined by detecting HCMV-specific IgG in serum with a commercial ELISA kit. For five or six donors, bulk peripheral blood T-cell repertoires were also sequenced from unsorted PBMC. Reads were demultiplexed and grouped by UMI with MIGEC, and clonotypes were assembled and quantified with MiTCR. To remove erroneous sequences, TCR cDNA sequences were retained only when supported by two or more reads. The tcR package was used for downstream repertoire analysis, and clonotypes were matched across fractions by CDR3 nucleotide sequence plus V segment. VDJmatch was used to annotate antigen specificity against VDJdb, with one amino acid substitution in CDR3 allowed.

The chain joins TRBV7-9 to TRBJ1-1; TRBD1 is perhaps the D gene, given 5 matching bases. This sequence was found in a woman aged 18-29 years in good health. The sequenced sample was PBMCs. The CDR3 has the sequence CASSLMTANMNTEAFF. The DNA is TGTGCCAGCAGCTTAATGACAGCTAACATGAACACTGAAGCTTTCTTT.